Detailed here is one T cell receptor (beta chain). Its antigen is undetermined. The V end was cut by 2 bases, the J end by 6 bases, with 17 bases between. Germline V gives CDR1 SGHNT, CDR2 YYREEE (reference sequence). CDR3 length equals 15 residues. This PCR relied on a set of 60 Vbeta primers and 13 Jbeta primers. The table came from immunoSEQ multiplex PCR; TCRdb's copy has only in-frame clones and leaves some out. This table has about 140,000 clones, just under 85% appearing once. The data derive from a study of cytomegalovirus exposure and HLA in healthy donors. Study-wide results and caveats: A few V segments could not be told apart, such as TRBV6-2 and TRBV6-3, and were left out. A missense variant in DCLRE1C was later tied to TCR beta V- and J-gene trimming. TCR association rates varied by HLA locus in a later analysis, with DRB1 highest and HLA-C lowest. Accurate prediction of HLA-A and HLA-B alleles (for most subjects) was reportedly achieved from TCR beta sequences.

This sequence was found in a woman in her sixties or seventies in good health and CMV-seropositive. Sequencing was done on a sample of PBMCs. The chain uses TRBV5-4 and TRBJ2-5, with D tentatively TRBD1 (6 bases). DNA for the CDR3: TGTGCCAGCAGCTTTGTAGCAGGGGACCCCAAGACCCAGTACTTC. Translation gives CASSFVAGDPKTQYF.